These 14 T cell receptor beta chains originate from one sample sequenced in a study of cytomegalovirus exposure and HLA in healthy donors (dated 2017 in TCRdb). Receptors were amplified or captured by the immunoSEQ multiplex PCR assay. For the multiplex PCR, a mixture combining 60 forward primers for TCR Vbeta segments and 13 reverse primers for TCR Jbeta segments was used. TCRdb took this table from immuneACCESS and kept in-frame rearrangements with V and J called. Such tables lack part of the clones; where checked against another copy, unresolved V genes explain under half of the gap, and the rest is unexplained. The sample table holds 200,000 or so clones, of which 75% to 85% were seen once. Roughly 2.1% of the sample is taken by the ten largest. The sequenced material came from PBMCs. The receptor source for this set is a woman aged 18 to 35 in good health and CMV-seropositive.

The gene calls are TRBV11-3 and TRBJ1-1; D is unclear. Germline V CDR1 and CDR2: SGHNT, YENEEA. The CDR3 runs 16 residues. The V gene lost 4 bases and the J gene lost 3 bases, with 18 bases spanning the gap. The CDR3 here is CASSYQLSGKDTEAFF. In nucleotides, the CDR3 is TGTGCCAGCAGCTACCAGCTCTCGGGAAAAGACACTGAAGCTTTCTTT. The whole variable domain, remainder taken from reference TRBV11-3 and TRBJ1-1, is EAGVVQSPRYKIIEKKQPVAFWCNPISGHNTLYWYLQNLGQGPELLIRYENEEAVDDSQLPKDRFSAERLKGVDSTLKIQPAELGDSAVYLCASSYQLSGKDTEAFFGQGTRLTVV.

This clone was seen a single time. The V gene is TRBV4-1, the J gene TRBJ1-1; D perhaps matches TRBD1 (6 bases). Germline V lookup: CDR1 MGHRA, CDR2 YSYEKL. The CDR3 loop spans 17 amino acids. The V end lost 1 base, the J end lost 3 bases, and 18 bases lay between the germline ends. In DNA form, the CDR3 reads TGCGCCAGCAGCCAAGGACCCAGGGGCGTACGGGACACTGAAGCTTTCTTT. Its protein is CASSQGPRGVRDTEAFF.

The rearrangement links TRBV5-1 to TRBJ2-5; possible D gene TRBD2, 6 bases. This CDR3 has 14 amino acids. The germline CDR1 and CDR2 sequences are SGHRS and YFSETQ. Deletions cut 0 bases from V and 2 bases from J, with 8 bases between. The CDR3 reads CASSLEGGQETQYF. Written as DNA, the CDR3 is TGCGCCAGCAGCTTGGAAGGAGGGCAAGAGACCCAGTACTTC.

This clone was seen just once. The rearrangement joins TRBV4-3 to TRBJ2-7, with D maybe TRBD1 (8 bases). Trimming removed 2 bases from V and 4 bases from J, with 21 bases in between. Germline CDR1 is LGHNA and CDR2 is YSLEER. The CDR3 spans 17 residues. The CDR3, as DNA: TGCGCCAGCAGCCAATCGAACAAGGACAGGGAGGGATACGAGCAGTACGTC. It codes for CASSQSNKDREGYEQYV.

This chain joins TRBV6-6 and TRBJ1-3, with a weak D call TRBD1 (6 bases). CDR1 is MNHNY and CDR2 is SVGAGI in the germline V gene (reference sequence). Between the trimmed V and J ends, which lost 6 bases and 7 bases, there was a span of 10 bases. CDR3 length equals 12 residues. The CDR3 sequence is CASRDSSNTIYF. The CDR3 DNA is TGTGCCAGCAGGGACAGTTCCAACACCATATATTTT.

This clone was seen more than once but under ten times. The chain links TRBV27 to TRBJ2-2, with D perhaps TRBD2 (7 bases). CDR3 size: 14 residues. The V gene's germline CDR1 is MNHEY and CDR2 SMNVEV (reference sequence). Trimming stripped 5 bases from V and 6 bases from J, with 13 bases between. The CDR3 sequence: CASSLKGGAGELFF. The CDR3 nucleotides read TGTGCCAGCAGTCTAAAGGGGGGGGCCGGGGAGCTGTTTTTT.

The rearrangement links TRBV7-2 to TRBJ2-5; D is uncertain. CDR3 length equals 11 residues. V dropped 4 bases and J dropped 7 bases, with 7 bases sitting between them. Germline assignment: CDR1 SGHTA and CDR2 FQGNSA. The CDR3 coding sequence is TGTGCCAGCAGCTCCCTCGGGACCCAGTACTTC. It translates to CASSSLGTQYF.

V is TRBV7-6 and J is TRBJ1-6; D gene ambiguous. The CDR3 is 15 residues long. Looked up from germline, CDR1 is SGHVS and CDR2 is FNYEAQ. V lost 5 bases, J lost 10 bases, and 18 bases lay in between. CDR3 nucleotides: TGTGCCAGCAGCCAGACACTCCCTGGGCGATCACCCCTCCACTTT. It codes for CASSQTLPGRSPLHF.

V and J are TRBV5-1 and TRBJ1-1; maybe TRBD1 (6 bases). Trimming left V 4 bases short and J 2 bases short, with 12 bases between. The CDR3 is 14 residues long. Germline CDR1 and CDR2: SGHRS and YFSETQ. As DNA, the CDR3 is TGCGCCAGCAGCCCGGACAGAAGAAACACTGAAGCTTTCTTT. It is translated as CASSPDRRNTEAFF.

This clone came up a few times. The chain recombines TRBV6-1 with TRBJ2-2; 12 bases are a match to TRBD2. Germline V gene data show CDR1 as MNHNS and CDR2 as SASEGT. J lost 5 bases, V lost 7 bases, and 5 bases had no gene match. The CDR3 is 15 amino acids. The CDR3, as DNA: TGTGCCAGCACCCGACTAGCGGGGGAGACCGGGGAGCTGTTTTTT. Encoded protein: CASTRLAGETGELFF.

This sequence joins TRBV7-2 and TRBJ1-5, with TRBD1 as a possible D gene (5 bases). Trimming shortened V by 2 bases and J by 2 bases, and 13 bases separated the two germline ends. The CDR3 covers 16 residues. Germline assignment: CDR1 SGHTA and CDR2 FQGNSA. The CDR3 nucleotides read TGTGCCAGCAGCTTACGGCCAGGGCTTCGCAATCAGCCCCAGCATTTT. Protein: CASSLRPGLRNQPQHF.

This rearrangement joins TRBV28 to TRBJ2-5; 7 positions agree with TRBD1. This CDR3 is 14 amino acids long. Trimming took 7 bases from V and 4 from J; bases not matched to a gene: 9. The germline gives CDR1 MDHEN, CDR2 SYDVKM. Here the CDR3 reads CASIKQGESETQYF. CDR3 bases: TGTGCCAGCATTAAGCAGGGGGAGTCAGAGACCCAGTACTTC.

The chain is built from TRBV28 and TRBJ2-7; no clear D gene. The CDR3 contains 11 residues. Germline-derived CDR1 and CDR2 are MDHEN and SYDVKM. Trimming stripped 4 bases from V and 3 bases from J, with 4 bases between. CDR3 in DNA: TGTGCCAGCAGTTCCCTCTACGAGCAGTACTTC. The encoded protein is CASSSLYEQYF.

The CDR3: CASSLQQGNYGYTF. The CDR3 DNA reads as TGTGCCAGCAGCTTACAACAGGGAAACTATGGCTACACCTTC. The chain uses TRBV11-3 and TRBJ1-2; weak D call: TRBD1 (6 bases). The V end was cut by 2 bases, the J end by 2 bases, with 9 bases between. Per the germline V gene, CDR1 is SGHNT and CDR2 is YENEEA. The CDR3 spans 14 residues.